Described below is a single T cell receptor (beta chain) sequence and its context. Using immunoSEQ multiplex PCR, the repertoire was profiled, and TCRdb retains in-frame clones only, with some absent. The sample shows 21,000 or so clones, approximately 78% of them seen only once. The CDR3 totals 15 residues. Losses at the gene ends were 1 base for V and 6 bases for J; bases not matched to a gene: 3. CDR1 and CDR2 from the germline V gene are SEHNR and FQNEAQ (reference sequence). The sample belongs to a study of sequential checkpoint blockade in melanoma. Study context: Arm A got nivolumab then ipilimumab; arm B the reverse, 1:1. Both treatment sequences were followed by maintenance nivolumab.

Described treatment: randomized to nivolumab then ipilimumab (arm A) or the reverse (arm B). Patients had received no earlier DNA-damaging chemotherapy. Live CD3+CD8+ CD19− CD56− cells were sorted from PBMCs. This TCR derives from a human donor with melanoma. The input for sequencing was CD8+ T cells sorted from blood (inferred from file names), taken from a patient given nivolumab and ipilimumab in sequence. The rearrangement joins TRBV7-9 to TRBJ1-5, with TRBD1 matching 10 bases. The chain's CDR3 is CASSLGGQGFQPQHF. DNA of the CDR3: TGTGCCAGCAGCTTAGGGGGACAGGGGTTTCAGCCCCAGCATTTT.